This TCR beta chain was identified during a study of T cell responses to AZD1222 COVID-19 vaccine. Study results and caveats: Repertoire sampling was restricted to post-peak T cell response timepoints. As reported, nearly half of all spike-specific TCRs target variant regions that are unmutated.

With respect to this clone: Its antigen is not identified.

Libraries were prepared by immunoSEQ multiplex PCR; TCRdb keeps only in-frame clonotypes and omits some of them. The data show about 94,000 clones, 88% seen once. The sequence was collected from an adult in good health. Material: peripheral blood, obtained on day 0 of AZD1222 vaccination.

The CDR3 reads CASSEEGARQPQHF. CDR3 nucleotides: TGCGCCAGCAGCGAAGAAGGGGCCCGACAGCCCCAGCATTTT. The chain carries TRBV5-1 and TRBJ1-5; D perhaps matches TRBD1 (5 bases). CDR1 SGHRS and CDR2 YFSETQ come from the germline V gene. V was trimmed by 4 bases and J by 7 bases, leaving 15 bases between them. The CDR3 is made up of 14 amino acids. Full variable domain (missing parts from reference TRBV5-1 and TRBJ1-5): KAGVTQTPRYLIKTRGQQVTLSCSPISGHRSVSWYQQTPGQGLQFLFEYFSETQRNKGNFPGRFSGRQFSNSRSEMNVSTLELGDSALYLCASSEEGARQPQHFGDGTRLSIL.